The TCR beta chain under discussion was sequenced for a study of blood T cell repertoires in COVID-19. About the research overall: Some COVID-19 samples were acute and others convalescent; all came from the United States, Italy and Spain.

Trimming at V came to 0 bases and at J to 4 bases, leaving 9 bases not matched to a gene. The CDR3 extends over 16 amino acids. CDR1 and CDR2 from the germline V gene are SGHRS and YFSETQ. Sequencing used immunoSEQ multiplex PCR; TCRdb keeps in-frame clones, though not all of them. The table includes 100,000 to 150,000 clones, about 88% detected once. The sequencing input was peripheral blood. The sequence was collected from a woman of 80 years or more with acute or convalescent COVID-19. This sequence joins TRBV5-1 and TRBJ2-5; 7 nucleotides align to TRBD1. This CDR3 reads CASSLAVGDSVETQYF. Written as DNA, the CDR3 is TGCGCCAGCAGCTTGGCGGTAGGGGACAGCGTAGAGACCCAGTACTTC. The variable domain in full, with the rest retrieved from reference TRBV5-1 and TRBJ2-5, is KAGVTQTPRYLIKTRGQQVTLSCSPISGHRSVSWYQQTPGQGLQFLFEYFSETQRNKGNFPGRFSGRQFSNSRSEMNVSTLELGDSALYLCASSLAVGDSVETQYFGPGTRLLVL.